Below are 28 T cell receptor beta chains sequenced from a single sample in a study of beta chain features in type 1 diabetes. The investigators reverse transcribed all of the isolated RNA, so they sequenced expressed TCRB transcripts. Here immunoSEQ multiplex PCR was the method, and the copy in TCRdb shows in-frame clones only, minus some. Of 350,000 or so clones listed, 15% to 20% are singletons. Sequencing used naive CD4+ T cells from blood. The source of these receptors is a woman in her late teens or twenties in good health.

This chain joins TRBV2 and TRBJ2-7, with 12 bases fitting TRBD2. V was clipped by 8 bases and J by 1 base; unmatched bases: 3. Germline lookup yields CDR1 SNHLY and CDR2 FYNNEI. The CDR3 consists of 14 residues. The CDR3 is CASGLAGLSYEQYF. In DNA, the CDR3 is TGTGCCAGCGGACTAGCGGGGCTATCCTACGAGCAGTACTTC.

The chain combines TRBV9 with TRBJ2-3; weak D call: TRBD1 (5 bases). The V and J ends lost 3 bases and 0 bases respectively, with 11 bases between them. Germline V gene sequence: CDR1 SGDLS, CDR2 YYNGEE. This CDR3 spans 15 amino acids. This CDR3 reads CASSAGPTSTDTQYF. The CDR3 coding sequence is TGTGCCAGCAGCGCAGGGCCGACTAGCACAGATACGCAGTATTTT.

The chain joins TRBV11-2 to TRBJ2-1; no clear D gene. This CDR3 region has 12 residues. The ends were cut back, 5 bases at V and 4 bases at J, with 6 bases in the middle. Germline lookup yields CDR1 SGHAT and CDR2 FQNNGV. The chain's CDR3 is CASSLSYNEQFF. The CDR3 DNA reads as TGTGCCAGCAGCCTCAGTTACAATGAGCAGTTCTTC. The full variable domain, in which reference TRBV11-2 and TRBJ2-1 provide the parts outside the CDR3, is EAGVAQSPRYKIIEKRQSVAFWCNPISGHATLYWYQQILGQGPKLLIQFQNNGVVDDSQLPKDRFSAERLKGVDSTLKIQPAKLEDSAVYLCASSLSYNEQFFGPGTRLTVL.

This clone showed up just once. The gene calls are TRBV4-1 and TRBJ2-7; weak D call: TRBD2 (6 bases). CDR1 is MGHRA and CDR2 is YSYEKL in the germline V gene. Trimming stripped 2 bases from V and 3 bases from J, with 14 bases between. This CDR3 region has 15 residues. This chain's CDR3 is CASSQSGAGFYEQYF. DNA of the CDR3: TGCGCCAGCAGCCAATCTGGCGCGGGGTTCTACGAGCAGTACTTC.

This sequence joins TRBV19 and TRBJ1-1; TRBD1 agrees at 8 bases. This CDR3 region has 15 residues. The ends lost 3 bases at V and 3 bases at J; junction bases unmatched: 6. Germline CDR1 is LNHDA and CDR2 is SQIVND (reference sequence). The CDR3 bases are TGTGCCAGTAGTATGGTGGACAGGGTGGACACTGAAGCTTTCTTT. Translated, it gives CASSMVDRVDTEAFF.

V and J are TRBV18 and TRBJ2-7; 9 positions agree with TRBD1. The CDR3 loop spans 14 amino acids. With 3 bases clipped from V and 3 bases from J, the junction kept 3 bases outside the gene matches. Germline-derived CDR1 and CDR2 are KGHSH and LQKENI. The CDR3 DNA reads TGTGCCAGCTCACCCACAGGGGGCGACTACGAGCAGTACTTC. Amino acid sequence: CASSPTGGDYEQYF.

This clone showed up just a few times. The V gene is TRBV11-1, the J gene TRBJ2-1; TRBD2 agrees at 9 bases. Germline V gene sequence: CDR1 SGHAT, CDR2 FQDESV (reference sequence). The CDR3 sequence is 15 residues long. Germline trimming cut 2 bases from V and 6 bases from J; bases unmatched to any gene: 5. CDR3 nucleotide sequence: TGTGCCAGCAGCTTATTGCGCGGGGGGGTCAATGAGCAGTTCTTC. It encodes CASSLLRGGVNEQFF.

This clone has just a few counts. The chain combines TRBV5-4 with TRBJ2-6; 7 positions agree with TRBD2. V lost 0 bases to trimming and J lost 2 bases; unmatched junction nucleotides: 2. CDR1 and CDR2 (germline): SGHNT, YYREEE (reference sequence). CDR3 length equals 16 residues. The CDR3 nucleotides read TGTGCCAGCAGCTTGGCCCGGGGGGCTGGGGCCAACGTCCTGACTTTC. As protein: CASSLARGAGANVLTF.

V usage is TRBV29-1 and J usage is TRBJ2-1, with D possibly being TRBD1 (7 bases). Looked up from germline, CDR1 is SQVTM and CDR2 is ANQGSEA. Trimming left V 8 bases short and J 2 bases short, with 19 bases between. This CDR3 contains 15 residues. CDR3 amino acids: CSIRQGGKTYNEQFF. The CDR3, as DNA: TGCAGCATTCGACAGGGAGGAAAGACCTACAATGAGCAGTTCTTC.

This clone showed up just a few times. The genes are TRBV30 and TRBJ2-2, with D unresolved. This CDR3 region has 12 residues. V lost 0 bases to trimming and J lost 6 bases, with 5 bases between them. Looked up from germline, CDR1 is GTSNPN and CDR2 is SVGIG (reference sequence). CDR3 sequence (DNA): TGTGCCTGGAGTGTGCCGGCCGGGGAGCTGTTTTTT. It specifies CAWSVPAGELFF.

This clone has only a few counts. The rearrangement links TRBV4-2 to TRBJ2-1, with 8 bases matching TRBD2. The CDR3 runs to 16 residues. Per germline, CDR1 LGHNA and CDR2 YNFKEQ. V lost 8 bases and J lost 1; bases outside the gene matches: 10. CDR3 in amino acids: CASGRGGQASYNEQFF. The CDR3 coding sequence is TGTGCCAGCGGACGGGGGGGCCAGGCTTCCTACAATGAGCAGTTCTTC.

As concerns this clone: This specimen includes other DNA sequences encoding the same CDR3. This chain links TRBV18 with TRBJ2-1, with D unresolved. Trimming shortened V by 3 bases and J by 5 bases, and 8 bases separated the two germline ends. Germline loops: CDR1 KGHSH, CDR2 LQKENI. The CDR3 contains 13 residues. CDR3 sequence reads: CASSPAGNNEQFF. In DNA, the CDR3 is TGTGCCAGCTCACCGGCTGGTAACAATGAGCAGTTCTTC.

In its sample, this clone was seen a few times. Within the sample, other DNA sequences also encode this same CDR3. This chain uses TRBV20-1 with TRBJ1-2, with 7 bases matching TRBD1. Germline trimming cut 2 bases from V and 7 bases from J; bases unmatched to any gene: 1. The CDR3 contains 11 residues. Germline V gene lookup returns CDR1 DFQATT and CDR2 SNEGSKA (reference sequence). The CDR3, as DNA: TGCAGTGCTAGACAGGGGGGTGGCTACACCTTC. This gives the protein CSARQGGGYTF.

The chain links TRBV5-1 to TRBJ2-1; tentatively, D is TRBD2 (6 bases). Germline V lookup: CDR1 SGHRS, CDR2 YFSETQ. V lost 7 bases, J lost 3 bases, and 14 bases lay in between. This CDR3 comprises 14 residues. CDR3 nucleotide sequence: TGCGCCAGCGGAATGGGGGGTCTCTACAATGAGCAGTTCTTC. Translated: CASGMGGLYNEQFF. Full variable domain (missing parts from reference TRBV5-1 and TRBJ2-1): KAGVTQTPRYLIKTRGQQVTLSCSPISGHRSVSWYQQTPGQGLQFLFEYFSETQRNKGNFPGRFSGRQFSNSRSEMNVSTLELGDSALYLCASGMGGLYNEQFFGPGTRLTVL.

V is TRBV2 and J is TRBJ1-1; no clear D gene. Per germline, CDR1 SNHLY and CDR2 FYNNEI. The length of the CDR3 is 12 residues. The V gene lost 1 base and the J gene lost 4 bases, with 4 bases spanning the gap. CDR3 DNA sequence: TGTGCCAGCAGTGAAGAGAGCACTGAAGCTTTCTTT. This sequence encodes CASSEESTEAFF.

The chain recombines TRBV30 with TRBJ2-1; possibly TRBD2 for D (5 bases). Trimming removed 0 bases at V and 0 bases at J, with 12 bases between. This CDR3 comprises 16 residues. Germline V gene sequence: CDR1 GTSNPN, CDR2 SVGIG (reference sequence). The CDR3 DNA reads TGTGCCTGGAGTGTACCGGACTTGTCCTCCTACAATGAGCAGTTCTTC. It is translated as CAWSVPDLSSYNEQFF. The entire variable domain, with the rest obtained from reference TRBV30 and TRBJ2-1, is as follows: SQTIHQWPATLVQPVGSPLSLECTVEGTSNPNLYWYRQAAGRGLQLLFYSVGIGQISSEVPQNLSASRPQDRQFILSSKKLLLSDSGFYLCAWSVPDLSSYNEQFFGPGTRLTVL.

The chain carries TRBV2 and TRBJ2-1; TRBD2 aligns across 12 bases. Germline-derived CDR1 and CDR2 are SNHLY and FYNNEI. Trimming at V came to 4 bases and at J to 3 bases, leaving 4 bases not matched to a gene. The CDR3 has 16 amino acids. The CDR3 region is CASSASGRAFYNEQFF. Written as DNA, the CDR3 is TGTGCCAGCAGTGCTAGCGGGAGGGCCTTCTACAATGAGCAGTTCTTC.

The V and J genes are TRBV15 and TRBJ1-4; no definite D call. V dropped 0 bases and J dropped 11 bases, with 10 bases sitting between them. In germline, CDR1 is LNHNV, CDR2 YYDKDF (reference sequence). The CDR3 loop spans 13 amino acids. This CDR3 reads CATSRDREGKLFF. In DNA, the CDR3 is TGTGCCACCAGCAGAGATCGGGAGGGTAAACTGTTTTTT.

The J gene is TRBJ1-6, the V gene TRBV25-1; possible D gene TRBD1, 6 bases. This CDR3 spans 16 amino acids. The V gene's germline CDR1 is MGHDK and CDR2 SYGVNS. Deletions cut 3 bases from V and 7 bases from J, with 16 bases between. CDR3 sequence (DNA): TGTGCCAGCAGTGAGAGCAGGGGTTTTGAGAATTCACCCCTCCACTTT. As protein: CASSESRGFENSPLHF.

The chain links TRBV7-9 to TRBJ2-1, with a weak D call TRBD2 (6 bases). In germline, CDR1 is SEHNR, CDR2 FQNEAQ (reference sequence). The V end lost 7 bases, the J end lost 6 bases, and 16 bases lay between the germline ends. The CDR3 is made up of 14 amino acids. CDR3 bases: TGTGCCAGCACCGCGGGAACGGGGCTCAATGAGCAGTTCTTC. Encoded protein: CASTAGTGLNEQFF.

This clone was detected only a few times. The chain uses TRBV7-2 and TRBJ2-4, with 13 nucleotides matching TRBD2. The V gene end was trimmed by 5 bases and the J gene end by 8 bases; junction bases not matched to a gene: 6. Germline lookup yields CDR1 SGHTA and CDR2 FQGNSA. The CDR3 is made up of 15 amino acids. The CDR3: CASSGTSGGAYIQYF. The CDR3, as DNA: TGTGCCAGCAGCGGTACTAGCGGGGGGGCGTACATTCAGTACTTC.

The CDR3 DNA reads TGTGCCAGCAGCCTGGTAGGGGGCACATATGGCTACACCTTC. It codes for CASSLVGGTYGYTF. This chain links TRBV7-9 with TRBJ1-2; 7 bases line up with TRBD1. The CDR3 is 14 residues long. The V and J ends lost 5 bases and 5 bases, in that order; junction bases with no gene match: 8. Germline assignment: CDR1 SEHNR and CDR2 FQNEAQ (reference sequence).

J is TRBJ2-1 and V is TRBV20-1; possibly TRBD2 for D (5 bases). Germline CDR1 is DFQATT and CDR2 is SNEGSKA (reference sequence). V dropped 3 bases and J dropped 7 bases, with 7 bases sitting between them. CDR3 length equals 11 residues. DNA for the CDR3: TGCAGTGCTAGCGGGGTGAATGAGCAGTTCTTC. Protein product: CSASGVNEQFF.

This clone was counted only a few times. The chain is built from TRBV5-1 and TRBJ2-1, with 16 bases that match TRBD2. The junction had 4 bases not matched to a gene; V was cut back by 4 bases and J by 6 bases. The CDR3 consists of 16 residues. Germline lookup yields CDR1 SGHRS and CDR2 YFSETQ. The CDR3 here is CASSGGLAGGPNEQFF. The CDR3 DNA follows: TGCGCCAGCAGCGGGGGACTAGCGGGAGGGCCCAATGAGCAGTTCTTC.

In its sample, this clone was seen once. The V gene is TRBV5-6, the J gene TRBJ1-2; possible D gene TRBD1, 5 bases. Germline values: CDR1 SGHDT, CDR2 YYEEEE. The V gene lost 6 bases and the J gene lost 5 bases, with 20 bases spanning the gap. The CDR3 sequence is 15 residues long. The CDR3 sequence is CASTPGVSGRYGYTF. CDR3 coding DNA: TGTGCCAGCACCCCGGGGGTTTCCGGGAGGTATGGCTACACCTTC.

There are a few counts of this clone. The chain links TRBV7-9 to TRBJ1-1, with 7 bases that match TRBD1. In germline, CDR1 is SEHNR, CDR2 FQNEAQ (reference sequence). V shed 5 bases and J 3 bases; nucleotides not matched to a gene: 6. The CDR3 is made up of 14 amino acids. Here the CDR3 reads CASSSLTGDTEAFF. DNA of the CDR3: TGTGCCAGCAGCAGCCTAACAGGGGACACTGAAGCTTTCTTT. Drawing the rest from reference TRBV7-9 and TRBJ1-1, the complete variable domain is DTGVSQNPRHKITKRGQNVTFRCDPISEHNRLYWYRQTLGQGPEFLTYFQNEAQLEKSRLLSDRFSAERPKGSFSTLEIQRTEQGDSAMYLCASSSLTGDTEAFFGQGTRLTVV.

This clone was detected a few times. For the CDR3, the DNA is TGTGCCAGCAGCCCGACTAGGGCAGATACGCAGTATTTT. It yields the protein CASSPTRADTQYF. The chain links TRBV2 to TRBJ2-3; TRBD2 is a possible D gene (6 bases). Germline-derived CDR1 and CDR2 are SNHLY and FYNNEI. This CDR3 comprises 13 residues. Trimming stripped 6 bases from V and 4 bases from J, with 11 bases between.

This clone turned up a few times. This chain joins TRBV11-3 and TRBJ2-7; D is uncertain. There are 12 residues in the CDR3. Germline assignment: CDR1 SGHNT and CDR2 YENEEA. V was trimmed by 3 bases and J by 3 bases, leaving 6 bases between them. The CDR3 DNA sequence: TGTGCCAGCAGCTTTAGCAGCTACGAGCAGTACTTC. It yields the protein CASSFSSYEQYF.